This T cell receptor (beta chain) emerged from a study of response to subunit inactivated influenza vaccine. Study-wide findings and caveats: The authors suggested that few new T cells are recruited per seasonal influenza vaccination.

Using its own MiXCR run on the RT-PCR reads, TCRdb lists one record per CDR3 protein. The table shows around 480,000 distinct CDR3 sequences, with 16% occurring only once. As to this clonotype: Its specificity is unknown.

Germline V gene sequence: CDR1 ENHRY, CDR2 SYGVKD. The CDR3 is made up of 13 amino acids. The germline V and J ends were trimmed by 3 bases and 6 bases, with 9 bases remaining between them. The input for sequencing was CD4+ T cells sorted from PBMCs, taken roughly 24 months after vaccination. This chain connects TRBV10-3 to TRBJ1-5; possible D gene TRBD1, 6 bases. The receptor comes from a man between 45 and 75 years old who received an inactivated influenza vaccine. The CDR3 DNA is TGTGCCATCAGTGAAGGGGGTGGTCAGCCCCAGCATTTT. This gives the protein CAISEGGGQPQHF.